This T cell receptor (beta chain) was recovered during a study of blood T cell repertoires in COVID-19. About the research overall: Some COVID-19 samples were acute and others convalescent; all came from the United States, Italy and Spain. The cDNA or gDNA used as material had been derived from T cells, B-cell-depleted T cells, or PBMCs.

CDR1 is MNHEY, CDR2 SMNVEV, per germline (reference sequence). V was trimmed by 6 bases and J by 2 bases, leaving 14 bases between them. This CDR3 is 14 amino acids long. Original processing methods: The authors estimated nucleated cell counts from reference gene primer amplification. This table comes from immunoSEQ multiplex PCR, and its TCRdb copy is limited to in-frame clones, with some not included. From that table come the V and J calls and clone size; the DNA was used to work out D and trimming. The profile shows 250,000 to 300,000 clones, around nine tenths of them singletons. The table lists this clone with a count of one.

The sequence was collected from a woman aged 40 to 55 who had recovered from COVID-19. Sequencing used peripheral blood. V gene TRBV27 combines with J gene TRBJ2-7; a weak D match, TRBD2 (5 bases). CDR3 bases: TGTGCCAGCAGCCGGGATGGTGGCGCCTACGAGCAGTACTTC. Its protein product is CASSRDGGAYEQYF.